This T cell receptor (beta chain) was obtained from a study of blood T cell repertoires in COVID-19. Study in general: From T cells, B-cell-depleted T cells, or PBMCs came the material, which was cDNA or gDNA.

Trimming took 4 bases from V and 3 from J; bases not matched to a gene: 5. Looked up from germline, CDR1 is SGHRS and CDR2 is YFSETQ. The CDR3 consists of 15 residues. Sequencing used immunoSEQ multiplex PCR; TCRdb keeps in-frame clones, though not all of them. This sample yields 250,000 or so clones, of which 70% to 90% are seen a single time; less than 3.5% belongs to the top ten. The sequence was collected from a young man with COVID-19, enrolled during active disease. The sequenced sample consisted of peripheral blood. This rearrangement joins TRBV5-1 to TRBJ2-5; 11 nucleotides match TRBD2. The CDR3: CASSPGTSGEETQYF. In DNA form, the CDR3 reads TGCGCCAGCAGCCCGGGGACTAGCGGTGAAGAGACCCAGTACTTC.